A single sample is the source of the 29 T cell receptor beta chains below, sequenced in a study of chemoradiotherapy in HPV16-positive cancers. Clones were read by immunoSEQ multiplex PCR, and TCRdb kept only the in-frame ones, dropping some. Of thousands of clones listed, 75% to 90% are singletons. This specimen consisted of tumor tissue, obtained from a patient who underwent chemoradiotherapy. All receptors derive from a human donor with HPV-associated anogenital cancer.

The CDR3: CASSFLTANTEAFF. The CDR3 DNA reads TGTGCCAGCAGCTTCTTGACGGCAAACACTGAAGCTTTCTTT. This chain joins TRBV7-8 and TRBJ1-1; D remains ambiguous. Germline values: CDR1 SGHVS, CDR2 FQNEAQ. CDR3 length: 14 residues. V was clipped by 3 bases and J by 2 bases, with 10 bases between them. Full variable domain (missing parts from reference TRBV7-8 and TRBJ1-1): GAGVSQSPRYKVAKRGQDVALRCDPISGHVSLFWYQQALGQGPEFLTYFQNEAQLDKSGLPSDRFFAERPEGSVSTLKIQRTQQEDSAVYLCASSFLTANTEAFFGQGTRLTVV.

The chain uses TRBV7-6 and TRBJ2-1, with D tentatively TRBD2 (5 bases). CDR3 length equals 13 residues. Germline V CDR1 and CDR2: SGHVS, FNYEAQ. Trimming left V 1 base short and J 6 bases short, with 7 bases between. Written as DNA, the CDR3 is TGTGCCAGCAGCTTAGGAGGACTCAATGAGCAGTTCTTC. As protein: CASSLGGLNEQFF.

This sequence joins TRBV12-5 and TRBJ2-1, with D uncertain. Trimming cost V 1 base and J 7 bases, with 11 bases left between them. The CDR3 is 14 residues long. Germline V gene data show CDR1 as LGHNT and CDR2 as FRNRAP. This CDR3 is CASGLDHPGNEQFF. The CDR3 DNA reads TGTGCTAGTGGTTTGGACCATCCGGGTAATGAGCAGTTCTTC.

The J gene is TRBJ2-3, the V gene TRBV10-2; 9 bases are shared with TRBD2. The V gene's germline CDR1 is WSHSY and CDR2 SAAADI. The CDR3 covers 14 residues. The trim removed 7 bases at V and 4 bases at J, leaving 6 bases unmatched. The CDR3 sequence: CASTIAGEPDTQYF. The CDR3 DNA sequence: TGCGCCAGCACTATAGCGGGAGAACCAGATACGCAGTATTTT.

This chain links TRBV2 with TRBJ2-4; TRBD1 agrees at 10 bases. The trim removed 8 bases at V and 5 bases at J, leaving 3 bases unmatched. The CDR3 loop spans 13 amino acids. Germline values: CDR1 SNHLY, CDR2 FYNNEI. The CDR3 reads CASVGQGENIQYF. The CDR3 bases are TGTGCCAGCGTAGGACAGGGGGAAAACATTCAGTACTTC.

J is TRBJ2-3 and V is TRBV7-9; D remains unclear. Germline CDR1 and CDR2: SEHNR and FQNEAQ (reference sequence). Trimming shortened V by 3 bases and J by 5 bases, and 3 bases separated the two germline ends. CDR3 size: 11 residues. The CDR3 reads CASSFGDTQYF. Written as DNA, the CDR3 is TGTGCCAGCAGCTTTGGAGATACGCAGTATTTT.

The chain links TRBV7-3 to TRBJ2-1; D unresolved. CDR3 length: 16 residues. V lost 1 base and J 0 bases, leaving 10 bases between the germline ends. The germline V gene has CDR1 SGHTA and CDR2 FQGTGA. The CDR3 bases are TGTGCCAGCAGCTTAAGGTCCGCTAGCTCCTACAATGAGCAGTTCTTC. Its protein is CASSLRSASSYNEQFF.

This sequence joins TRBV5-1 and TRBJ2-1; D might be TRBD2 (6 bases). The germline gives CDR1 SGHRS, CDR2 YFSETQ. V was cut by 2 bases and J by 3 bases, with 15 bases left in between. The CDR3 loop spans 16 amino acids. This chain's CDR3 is CASSFWVGGHYNEQFF. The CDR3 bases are TGCGCCAGCAGCTTTTGGGTGGGAGGCCACTACAATGAGCAGTTCTTC.

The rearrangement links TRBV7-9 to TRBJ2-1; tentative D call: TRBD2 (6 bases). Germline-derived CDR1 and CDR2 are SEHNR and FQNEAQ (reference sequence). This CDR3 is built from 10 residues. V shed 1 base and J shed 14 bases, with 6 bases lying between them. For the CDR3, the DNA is TGTGCCAGCAGCTTAGGGGGGGAGTTCTTC. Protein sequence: CASSLGGEFF.

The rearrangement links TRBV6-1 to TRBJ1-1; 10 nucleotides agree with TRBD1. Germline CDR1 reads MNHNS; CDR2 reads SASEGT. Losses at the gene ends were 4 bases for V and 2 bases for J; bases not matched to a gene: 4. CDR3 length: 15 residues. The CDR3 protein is CASSASTGGNTEAFF. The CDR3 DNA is TGTGCCAGCAGTGCCTCGACAGGGGGCAACACTGAAGCTTTCTTT.

The CDR3 reads CASSIVPLADRHIPYEQYF. CDR3 coding DNA: TGTGCCAGTAGTATAGTACCCCTAGCGGACCGACATATACCCTACGAGCAGTACTTC. The genes are TRBV19 and TRBJ2-7; 7 positions match TRBD2. After removal of 1 base from V and 2 bases from J, the junction contained 17 bases not matched to a gene. This CDR3 is 19 amino acids long. Germline V CDR1 and CDR2: LNHDA, SQIVND (reference sequence).

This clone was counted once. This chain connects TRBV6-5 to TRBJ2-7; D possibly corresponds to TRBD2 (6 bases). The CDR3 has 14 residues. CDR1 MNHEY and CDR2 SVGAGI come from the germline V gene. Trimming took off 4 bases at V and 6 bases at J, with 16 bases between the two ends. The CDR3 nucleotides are TGTGCCAGCAGTTGGAGAGCGGGTGAGGGCGAGCAGTACTTC. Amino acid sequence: CASSWRAGEGEQYF.

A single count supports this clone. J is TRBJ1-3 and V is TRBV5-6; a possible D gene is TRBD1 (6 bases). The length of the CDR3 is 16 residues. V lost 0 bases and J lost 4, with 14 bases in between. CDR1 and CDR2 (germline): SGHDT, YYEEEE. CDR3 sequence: CASSLVAGVAGNTIYF. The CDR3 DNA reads TGTGCCAGCAGCTTGGTGGCAGGGGTCGCAGGAAACACCATATATTTT. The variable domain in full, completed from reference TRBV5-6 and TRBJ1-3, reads DAGVTQSPTHLIKTRGQQVTLRCSPKSGHDTVSWYQQALGQGPQFIFQYYEEEERQRGNFPDRFSGHQFPNYSSELNVNALLLGDSALYLCASSLVAGVAGNTIYFGEGSWLTVV.

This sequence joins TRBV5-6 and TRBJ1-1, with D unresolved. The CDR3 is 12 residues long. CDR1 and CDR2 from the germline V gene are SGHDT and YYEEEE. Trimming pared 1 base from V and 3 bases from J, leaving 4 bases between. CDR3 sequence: CASSLLDTEAFF. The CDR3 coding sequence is TGTGCCAGCAGCTTGTTAGACACTGAAGCTTTCTTT.

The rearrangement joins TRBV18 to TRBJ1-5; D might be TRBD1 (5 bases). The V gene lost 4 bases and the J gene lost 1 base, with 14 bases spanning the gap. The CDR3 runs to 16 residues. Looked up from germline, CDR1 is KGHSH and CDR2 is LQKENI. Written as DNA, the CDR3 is TGTGCCAGCTCACAACATCCGGGACGGAGCAATCAGCCCCAGCATTTT. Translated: CASSQHPGRSNQPQHF.

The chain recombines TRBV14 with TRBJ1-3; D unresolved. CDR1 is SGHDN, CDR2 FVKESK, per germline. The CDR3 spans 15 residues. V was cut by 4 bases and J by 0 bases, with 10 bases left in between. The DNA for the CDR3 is TGTGCCAGCAGCCCGACAATCGGCTCTGGAAACACCATATATTTT. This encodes CASSPTIGSGNTIYF. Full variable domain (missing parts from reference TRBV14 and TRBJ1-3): EAGVTQFPSHSVIEKGQTVTLRCDPISGHDNLYWYRRVMGKEIKFLLHFVKESKQDESGMPNNRFLAERTGGTYSTLKVQPAELEDSGVYFCASSPTIGSGNTIYFGEGSWLTVV.

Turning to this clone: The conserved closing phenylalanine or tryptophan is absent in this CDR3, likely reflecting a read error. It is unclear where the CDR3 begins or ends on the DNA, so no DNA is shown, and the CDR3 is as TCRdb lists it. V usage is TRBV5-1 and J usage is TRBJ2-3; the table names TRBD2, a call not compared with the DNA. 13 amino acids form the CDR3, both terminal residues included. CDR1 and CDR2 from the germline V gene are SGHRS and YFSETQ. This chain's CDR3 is CASSLGMGLPEFV.

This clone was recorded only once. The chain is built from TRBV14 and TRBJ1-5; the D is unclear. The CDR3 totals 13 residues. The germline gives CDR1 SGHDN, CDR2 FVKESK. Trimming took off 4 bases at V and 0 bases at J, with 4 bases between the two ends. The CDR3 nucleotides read TGTGCCAGCAGCCGGAATAGCAATCAGCCCCAGCATTTT. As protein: CASSRNSNQPQHF.

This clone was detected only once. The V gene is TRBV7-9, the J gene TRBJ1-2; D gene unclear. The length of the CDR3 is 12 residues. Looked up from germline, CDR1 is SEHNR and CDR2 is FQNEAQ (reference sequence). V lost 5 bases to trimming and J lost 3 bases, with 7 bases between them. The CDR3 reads CASSIRHYGYTF. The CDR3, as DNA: TGTGCCAGCAGCATAAGACACTATGGCTACACCTTC.

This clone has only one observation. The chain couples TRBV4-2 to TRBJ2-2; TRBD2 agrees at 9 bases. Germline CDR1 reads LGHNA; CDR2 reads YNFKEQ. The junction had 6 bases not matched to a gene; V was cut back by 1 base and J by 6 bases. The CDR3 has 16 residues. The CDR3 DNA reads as TGTGCCAGCAGCCAAGGCGTTCTAGCGGGATCCGGGGAGCTGTTTTTT. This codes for CASSQGVLAGSGELFF.

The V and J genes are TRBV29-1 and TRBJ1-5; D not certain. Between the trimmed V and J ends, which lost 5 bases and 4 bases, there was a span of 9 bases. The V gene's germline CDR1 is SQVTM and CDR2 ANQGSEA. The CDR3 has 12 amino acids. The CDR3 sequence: CSVRAENQPQHF. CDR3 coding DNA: TGCAGCGTTCGAGCCGAAAATCAGCCCCAGCATTTT.

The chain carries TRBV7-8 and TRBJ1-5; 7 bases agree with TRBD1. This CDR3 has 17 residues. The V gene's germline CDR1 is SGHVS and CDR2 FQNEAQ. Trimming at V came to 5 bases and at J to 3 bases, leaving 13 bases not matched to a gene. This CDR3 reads CASSPRGTADDNQPQHF. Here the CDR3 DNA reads TGTGCCAGCAGCCCTAGGGGGACAGCAGACGACAATCAGCCCCAGCATTTT.

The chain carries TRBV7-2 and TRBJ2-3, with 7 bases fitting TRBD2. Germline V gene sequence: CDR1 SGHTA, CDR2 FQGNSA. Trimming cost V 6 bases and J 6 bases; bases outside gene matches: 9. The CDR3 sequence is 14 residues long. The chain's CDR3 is CASSVGGSRDTQYF. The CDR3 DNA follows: TGTGCCAGCAGTGTCGGGGGGAGTCGGGATACGCAGTATTTT.

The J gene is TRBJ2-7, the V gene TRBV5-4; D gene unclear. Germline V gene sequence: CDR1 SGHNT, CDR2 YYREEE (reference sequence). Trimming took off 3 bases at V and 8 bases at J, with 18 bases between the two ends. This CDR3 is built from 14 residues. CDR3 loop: CASSSQGTMRQQYF. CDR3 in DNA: TGTGCCAGCAGCTCGCAAGGTACTATGCGACAGCAGTACTTC.

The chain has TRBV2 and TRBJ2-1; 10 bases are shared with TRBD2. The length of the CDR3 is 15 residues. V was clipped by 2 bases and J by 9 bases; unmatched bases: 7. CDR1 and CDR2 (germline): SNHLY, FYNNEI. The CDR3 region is CASSELSGRVGEQFF. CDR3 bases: TGTGCCAGCAGTGAACTAAGCGGGAGGGTTGGTGAGCAGTTCTTC.

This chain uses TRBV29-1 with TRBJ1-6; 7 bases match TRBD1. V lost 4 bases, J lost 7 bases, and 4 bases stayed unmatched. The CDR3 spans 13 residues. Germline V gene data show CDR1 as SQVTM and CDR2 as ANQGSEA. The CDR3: CSVGQGRNSPLHF. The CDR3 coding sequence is TGCAGCGTTGGACAGGGAAGAAATTCACCCCTCCACTTT.

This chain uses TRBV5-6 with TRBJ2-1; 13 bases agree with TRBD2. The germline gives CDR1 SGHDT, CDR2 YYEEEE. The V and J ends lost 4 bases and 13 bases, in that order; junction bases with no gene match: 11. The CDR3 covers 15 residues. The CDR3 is CASSGFGTSGTLQFF. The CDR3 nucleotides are TGTGCCAGCAGCGGTTTCGGGACTAGCGGGACACTTCAGTTCTTC.

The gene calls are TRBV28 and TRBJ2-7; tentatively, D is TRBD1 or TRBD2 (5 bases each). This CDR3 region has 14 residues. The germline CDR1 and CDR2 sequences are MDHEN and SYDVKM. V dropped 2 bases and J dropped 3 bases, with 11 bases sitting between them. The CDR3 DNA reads TGTGCCAGCAGTTTAGTACGGGGCCACTACGAGCAGTACTTC. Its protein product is CASSLVRGHYEQYF.

CDR3 sequence (DNA): TGTGCCAGTAGTATTAATTGGGACCCGGACAGCTTGCGAAGCAATCAGCCCCAGCATTTT. This encodes CASSINWDPDSLRSNQPQHF. This chain links TRBV19 with TRBJ1-5, with a weak D call TRBD1 (6 bases). The CDR3 is 20 residues long. V was shortened by 3 bases and J by 1 base, with 25 bases between the two germline ends. Germline CDR1 LNHDA, CDR2 SQIVND (reference sequence).